These 7 T cell receptor beta chains were all obtained from the same sample, sequenced in a study of blood T cell repertoires in COVID-19. Using immunoSEQ multiplex PCR, the repertoire was profiled, and TCRdb retains in-frame clones only, with some absent. This sample carries approximately 70,000 clones, roughly 82% of them seen once, and the ten largest clones take around 20%. Source material: peripheral blood. The receptors come from a human donor in a cohort sampled during active COVID-19.

DNA of the CDR3: TGTGCCAGCAGCTTGGCGGGGGGGGGTTCACCCCTCCACTTT. This encodes CASSLAGGGSPLHF. The V call is TRBV5-6, the J call TRBJ1-6; tentatively, D is TRBD1 (5 bases). V gave up 0 bases and J gave up 9 bases, with 10 bases separating them. There are 14 residues in the CDR3. The germline CDR1 and CDR2 sequences are SGHDT and YYEEEE.

This clone was detected once. The CDR3 nucleotides are TGCGCCAGACAGGGCGATCGTGGCTACACCTTC. This translates into CARQGDRGYTF. The chain recombines TRBV4-1 with TRBJ1-2, with D tentatively TRBD1 (6 bases). Germline lookup yields CDR1 MGHRA and CDR2 YSYEKL. Trimming cost V 9 bases and J 7 bases, with 12 bases left between them. The CDR3 has 11 residues.

Here the CDR3 reads CASSRVQGSHGYTF. The CDR3 DNA sequence: TGCGCCAGCAGCCGCGTACAGGGGTCTCATGGCTACACCTTC. J is TRBJ1-2 and V is TRBV4-3; TRBD1 agrees at 7 bases. The CDR3 is 14 residues long. Losses at the gene ends were 4 bases for V and 6 bases for J; bases not matched to a gene: 8. The germline gives CDR1 LGHNA, CDR2 YSLEER.

The CDR3 here is CASRNAQGFANQPQHF. The CDR3 region has the DNA TGTGCCAGCAGAAATGCACAGGGGTTCGCCAATCAGCCCCAGCATTTT. V is TRBV28 and J is TRBJ1-5, with 7 positions matching TRBD1. Germline assignment: CDR1 MDHEN and CDR2 SYDVKM. CDR3 length: 16 amino acids. V lost 6 bases and J lost 3; bases outside the gene matches: 11.

The chain links TRBV7-9 to TRBJ2-3; 7 positions match TRBD1. Germline CDR1 and CDR2: SEHNR and FQNEAQ (reference sequence). The CDR3 is 18 amino acids. J was trimmed by 1 base and V by 4 bases; bases with no gene match: 14. CDR3 coding DNA: TGTGCCAGCAGCTCAATTTCGGACAGGCCAGGTCGCACAGATACGCAGTATTTT. Encoded protein: CASSSISDRPGRTDTQYF.

CDR3 coding DNA: TGTGCCAGCAGCCAGGCTGACAGACTTGGCTACACCTTC. As protein: CASSQADRLGYTF. The J gene is TRBJ1-2, the V gene TRBV7-8, with D possibly matching TRBD1 (5 bases). Trimming removed 5 bases at V and 7 bases at J, with 14 bases between. CDR3 length: 13 residues. CDR1 and CDR2 (germline): SGHVS, FQNEAQ.

On this clone itself: The same CDR3 arises from other DNA sequences in this sample as well. This chain links TRBV18 with TRBJ2-5; no definite D call. Trimming pared 6 bases from V and 5 bases from J, leaving 7 bases between. The CDR3 consists of 11 residues. The germline V gene encodes CDR1 KGHSH and CDR2 LQKENI. The CDR3 reads CASSPEETQYF. CDR3 DNA sequence: TGTGCCAGCTCCCCAGAGGAGACCCAGTACTTC.